The 19 T cell receptor beta chains below come from one sample, sequenced in a study of follicular helper T cells after annual influenza vaccination. Time point given: 2015-2016 season, pre-vaccination. Sequenced by immunoSEQ multiplex PCR; TCRdb stores in-frame clones only, minus some. The profile shows some 9,800 clones, about 82% of them singletons. Source: CXCR5+ CD38- circulating T follicular helper cells from blood, taken on the day of influenza vaccination. The subset denotes: circulating Tfh, non-naive CD4+CXCR5+PD-1+ (ICOS+CD38+ or ICOS-CD38-). The receptors shown here come from an adult who received the influenza vaccine.

The chain is built from TRBV19 and TRBJ1-5; D possibly corresponds to TRBD1 (6 bases). V lost 8 bases and J 8 bases, leaving 19 bases between the germline ends. The CDR3 runs to 14 residues. CDR1 is LNHDA, CDR2 SQIVND, per germline (reference sequence). DNA for the CDR3: TGTGCCAGTTCCATTGAGGTCAGGGGTAAGCCCCAGCATTTT. Encoded protein: CASSIEVRGKPQHF.

This clone was detected once. The V and J genes are TRBV28 and TRBJ1-5; the D is unclear. Per the germline V gene, CDR1 is MDHEN and CDR2 is SYDVKM. The CDR3 sequence is 15 residues long. Deletions cut 3 bases from V and 3 bases from J, with 12 bases between. CDR3 amino acids: CASSLWRSNNQPQHF. CDR3 bases: TGTGCCAGCAGTTTGTGGAGGTCTAACAATCAGCCCCAGCATTTT.

This clone was seen once. This chain joins TRBV5-1 and TRBJ1-2, with D perhaps matching TRBD1 (5 bases). V lost 0 bases, J lost 4 bases, and 13 bases lay in between. CDR3 length equals 15 residues. Looked up from germline, CDR1 is SGHRS and CDR2 is YFSETQ. The chain's CDR3 is CASSLGGKEGYGYTF. CDR3 nucleotide sequence: TGCGCCAGCAGCTTGGGGGGCAAGGAGGGCTATGGCTACACCTTC. The whole variable domain, filled in from reference TRBV5-1 and TRBJ1-2, reads KAGVTQTPRYLIKTRGQQVTLSCSPISGHRSVSWYQQTPGQGLQFLFEYFSETQRNKGNFPGRFSGRQFSNSRSEMNVSTLELGDSALYLCASSLGGKEGYGYTFGSGTRLTVV.

J is TRBJ2-4 and V is TRBV28; possibly TRBD2 for D (6 bases). Germline V gene sequence: CDR1 MDHEN, CDR2 SYDVKM. The CDR3 runs 13 residues. The ends were cut back, 4 bases at V and 6 bases at J, with 10 bases in the middle. This CDR3 is CASSSQGGNIQYF. CDR3 bases: TGTGCCAGCAGTTCCCAGGGAGGAAACATTCAGTACTTC.

The chain couples TRBV7-2 to TRBJ1-2, with TRBD1 matching 10 bases. Germline V gives CDR1 SGHTA, CDR2 FQGNSA. V was clipped by 4 bases and J by 7 bases; unmatched bases: 21. This CDR3 has 19 amino acids. The CDR3 loop is CASSSRTNKGQGEWSGYTF. The CDR3 region has the DNA TGTGCCAGCAGCTCCCGAACGAACAAAGGACAGGGGGAATGGAGTGGCTACACCTTC.

This clone has just a few counts. The rearrangement uses TRBV6-1 and TRBJ1-5, with D unclear. CDR3 size: 12 residues. Germline V gene sequence: CDR1 MNHNS, CDR2 SASEGT. Trimming cost V 0 bases and J 7 bases, with 4 bases left between them. DNA for the CDR3: TGTGCCAGCAGTGAAGCGCACCAGCCCCAGCATTTT. It specifies CASSEAHQPQHF.

The chain recombines TRBV2 with TRBJ1-2; D is undetermined. Trimming removed 7 bases at V and 4 bases at J, with 7 bases between. Germline CDR1 SNHLY, CDR2 FYNNEI. The CDR3 extends over 11 amino acids. Here the CDR3 DNA reads TGTGCCAGCACCAACCGCTATGGCTACACCTTC. This encodes CASTNRYGYTF.

The gene calls are TRBV5-4 and TRBJ2-1; D is perhaps TRBD2 (5 bases). The V and J ends lost 4 bases and 10 bases respectively, with 15 bases between them. The CDR3 runs to 13 residues. Germline V gene data show CDR1 as SGHNT and CDR2 as YYREEE (reference sequence). CDR3 amino acids: CASSRIAMGEQFF. CDR3 DNA sequence: TGTGCCAGCAGCCGTATAGCGATGGGGGAGCAGTTCTTC.

The chain links TRBV5-1 to TRBJ1-1, with 9 bases fitting TRBD1. The CDR3 has 14 residues. The V gene end was trimmed by 4 bases and the J gene end by 9 bases; junction bases not matched to a gene: 10. Germline V gene data show CDR1 as SGHRS and CDR2 as YFSETQ. The CDR3 DNA sequence: TGCGCCAGCAGCGTCCTACAGGGGGCTCGCCAAGCTTTCTTT. Residues: CASSVLQGARQAFF.

This chain joins TRBV11-2 and TRBJ1-4; D gene unclear. CDR3 size: 15 residues. Germline V CDR1 and CDR2: SGHAT, FQNNGV. V was clipped by 5 bases and J by 7 bases, with 17 bases between them. CDR3 DNA sequence: TGTGCCAGCAGCATTGGAGCTTTTTCAGGTGAAAAACTGTTTTTT. Translation: CASSIGAFSGEKLFF.

The chain carries TRBV2 and TRBJ1-2; 8 nucleotides align to TRBD1. CDR1 and CDR2 (germline): SNHLY, FYNNEI. The CDR3 contains 14 residues. With V trimmed by 7 bases and J by 8 bases, 12 bases remained unmatched. CDR3 in amino acids: CASNPRSQGEGYTF. Here the CDR3 DNA reads TGTGCCAGCAACCCGAGGTCACAGGGGGAAGGCTACACCTTC.

This clone occurred a few times. The chain has TRBV5-4 and TRBJ2-7; D assignment may be TRBD1 or TRBD2 (5 bases each). Per the germline V gene, CDR1 is SGHNT and CDR2 is YYREEE (reference sequence). Trimming shortened V by 4 bases and J by 4 bases, and 12 bases separated the two germline ends. The CDR3 has 13 residues. CDR3: CASSPDWGYEQYF. In DNA, the CDR3 is TGTGCCAGCAGCCCCGACTGGGGGTACGAGCAGTACTTC.

The chain has TRBV11-2 and TRBJ2-1; maybe TRBD2 (5 bases). This CDR3 has 16 amino acids. The V end was cut by 0 bases, the J end by 3 bases, with 12 bases between. Germline loops: CDR1 SGHAT, CDR2 FQNNGV. CDR3 residues: CASSLERTPVYNEQFF. The CDR3 DNA is TGTGCCAGCAGCTTAGAAAGGACTCCCGTCTACAATGAGCAGTTCTTC.

This chain joins TRBV7-8 and TRBJ1-1; a possible D gene is TRBD1 (6 bases). Looked up from germline, CDR1 is SGHVS and CDR2 is FQNEAQ. V was shortened by 5 bases and J by 0 bases, with 13 bases between the two germline ends. This CDR3 spans 15 amino acids. The CDR3, as DNA: TGTGCCAGCAGCATCCGGGACAAATTGAACACTGAAGCTTTCTTT. Its protein is CASSIRDKLNTEAFF.

This clone was counted only a few times. This chain links TRBV6-6 with TRBJ2-6, with D unclear. Trimming took off 6 bases at V and 4 bases at J, with 4 bases between the two ends. Per the germline V gene, CDR1 is MNHNY and CDR2 is SVGAGI (reference sequence). CDR3 length: 12 amino acids. CDR3: CASSPGANVLTF. The CDR3 region has the DNA TGTGCCAGCAGCCCCGGGGCCAACGTCCTGACTTTC.

The chain combines TRBV27 with TRBJ1-1; 8 nucleotides agree with TRBD1. Looked up from germline, CDR1 is MNHEY and CDR2 is SMNVEV (reference sequence). Unmatched junction bases numbered 15, after V lost 5 bases and J lost 4 bases. This CDR3 is built from 17 residues. CDR3 coding DNA: TGTGCCAGCAGTCAGAGCCGGGACAGGAGGCCGAGCACTGAAGCTTTCTTT. Residues: CASSQSRDRRPSTEAFF.

The chain is built from TRBV18 and TRBJ1-3; TRBD1 matches at 10 bases. The CDR3 covers 16 residues. V dropped 5 bases and J dropped 2; count of bases not matched to a gene: 6. The germline V gene has CDR1 KGHSH and CDR2 LQKENI. CDR3 residues: CASSSTGTGAGNTIYF. CDR3 in DNA: TGTGCCAGCTCATCTACCGGGACAGGGGCTGGAAACACCATATATTTT.

The chain couples TRBV7-9 to TRBJ1-4; 7 bases align to TRBD1. The CDR3 has 18 amino acids. Trimming took 6 bases from V and 8 from J; bases not matched to a gene: 21. Germline CDR1 is SEHNR and CDR2 is FQNEAQ (reference sequence). DNA for the CDR3: TGTGCCAGCAGTTTACAGGGGCGGGTGAGACAACCTACAGAAAAACTGTTTTTT. It is translated as CASSLQGRVRQPTEKLFF.

This clone was seen a handful of times. V usage is TRBV28 and J usage is TRBJ1-1; D is uncertain. From germline, CDR1 is MDHEN and CDR2 SYDVKM. The V and J ends lost 2 bases and 4 bases respectively, with 5 bases between them. CDR3 length: 12 residues. CDR3 sequence (DNA): TGTGCCAGCAGTTTAGAAACCACTGAAGCTTTCTTT. This translates into CASSLETTEAFF.